The entry that follows covers one T cell receptor beta chain sequence. Its cognate antigen is unknown. Sequence at one end of the junction differs from germline and may be a read error. Every donor contributed roughly 10 milliliters of peripheral blood by blood draw. The sample originates from a study of blood T cells in healthy people across ages. General study findings and limits: As naive T cell percentage varied, TCR beta diversity correlated strongly with it.

Primed by a sample-barcoded 5' primer and a J-beta primer mix, a second PCR proceeded for 7 to 11 cycles. The template-switch adaptor, which had 12 random nucleotides, put a tag on each cDNA molecule. TCRdb re-derived calls from the 5' RACE reads in MiXCR, one entry per CDR3 protein. The table records about 640,000 distinct CDR3 sequences, approximately 40% of them present only once. The CDR3 is made up of 16 amino acids. From germline, CDR1 is LGHNA and CDR2 YSLEER. This chain links TRBV4-3 with TRBJ2-4; D is perhaps TRBD1 (5 bases). The sequence derives from an older man in good health. The sequencing sample was made of blood. CDR3 sequence (DNA): TGCGCCAGCGGCCAAGATCTAATACAGGTTAGCCCCCGTCGGTACTTC. This encodes CASGQDLIQVSPRRYF.